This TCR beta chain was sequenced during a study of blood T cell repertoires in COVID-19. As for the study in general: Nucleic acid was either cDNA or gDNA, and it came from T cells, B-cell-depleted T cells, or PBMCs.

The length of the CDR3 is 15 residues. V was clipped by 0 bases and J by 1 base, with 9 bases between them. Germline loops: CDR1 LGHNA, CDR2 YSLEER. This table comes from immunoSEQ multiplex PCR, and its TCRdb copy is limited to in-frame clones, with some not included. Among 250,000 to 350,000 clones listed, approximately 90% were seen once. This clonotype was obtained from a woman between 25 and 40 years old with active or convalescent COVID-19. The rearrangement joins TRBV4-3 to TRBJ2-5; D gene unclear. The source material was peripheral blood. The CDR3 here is CASSQDNKFQETQYF. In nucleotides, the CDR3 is TGCGCCAGCAGCCAAGATAACAAGTTCCAAGAGACCCAGTACTTC.